These T cell receptor beta chains were read from a single sample in a study of T cells in Graves' hyperthyroidism and ophthalmopathy. TCRdb reanalysed the multiplex PCR reads using MiXCR and keeps one entry per CDR3 protein. The data contain hundreds of thousands of distinct CDR3 sequences, about 17% of them seen just once; the ten biggest clones take up 3% to 4%. The specimen sequenced was blood. These receptors originate from a woman aged 25 to 39 with Graves' hyperthyroidism. Both conserved end residues are part of each CDR3. A D gene is named only where the DNA matches it firmly. Where a row states a size, it is once, few, many or the class of an expanded clone; other rows omit it.

abundance | j_gene | d_gene | v_gene | CDR3aa | CDR3nt
- | TRBJ1-3 | - | TRBV29-1 | CSVGFQASGNTIYF | TGCAGCGTTGGCTTCCAGGCCTCTGGAAACACCATATATTTT
- | TRBJ1-1 | - | TRBV6-1 | CASSHGQTEAFF | TGTGCCAGCAGTCACGGACAGACTGAAGCTTTCTTT
- | TRBJ2-7 | - | TRBV27 | CASSWSYGTRSYEQYF | TGTGCCAGCAGTTGGTCCTACGGGACAAGATCCTACGAGCAGTACTTC
- | TRBJ1-3 | TRBD1 | TRBV7-2 | CASSPQGATGNTIYF | TGTGCCAGCAGTCCTCAGGGGGCGACGGGAAACACCATATATTTT
many | TRBJ2-5 | - | TRBV6-1 | CASSPGGEWTQYF | TGTGCCAGCAGTCCAGGGGGGGAGTGGACCCAGTACTTC
many | TRBJ2-1 | - | TRBV6-2/TRBV6-3 | CASKKMGATYNEQFF | TGTGCCAGCAAAAAAATGGGGGCTACCTACAATGAGCAGTTCTTC
- | TRBJ2-1 | - | TRBV5-6 | CASSSYAMISGNNEQFF | TGTGCCAGCAGCTCCTATGCTATGATTAGCGGTAACAATGAGCAGTTCTTC
few | TRBJ1-4 | TRBD1 | TRBV20-1 | CSARGGQGRANEKLFF | TGCAGTGCCAGAGGCGGACAGGGCAGAGCTAATGAAAAACTGTTTTTT
many | TRBJ1-2 | - | TRBV2 | CASSFVFRGQDGYTF | TGTGCCAGCAGTTTTGTCTTTCGGGGGCAGGATGGCTACACCTTC
few | TRBJ2-5 | TRBD2 | TRBV6-1 | CASSETLPSGRVGETQYF | TGTGCCAGCAGTGAAACTCTGCCTAGCGGGAGAGTTGGGGAGACCCAGTACTTC
many | TRBJ2-1 | - | TRBV19 | CASSIRGPNEQFF | TGTGCCAGTAGTATCCGAGGCCCCAATGAGCAGTTCTTC
- | TRBJ1-3 | - | TRBV7-2 | CASSLTPVDSGNTIYF | TGTGCCAGCAGCCTTACCCCCGTTGACTCTGGAAACACCATATATTTT
- | TRBJ2-5 | TRBD1 | TRBV28 | CASRASTGAGKTQYF | TGTGCCAGCAGGGCCTCGACAGGGGCAGGGAAGACCCAGTACTTC
many | TRBJ2-5 | - | TRBV7-6 | CASSFTYQRETQYF | TGTGCCAGCAGCTTCACCTACCAACGGGAGACCCAGTACTTC
few | TRBJ2-7 | - | TRBV15 | CATSRDGPYEQYF | TGTGCCACCAGCAGAGATGGCCCCTACGAGCAGTACTTC
many | TRBJ1-5 | - | TRBV20-1 | CSARDATVNQPQHF | TGCAGTGCTAGAGATGCGACAGTCAATCAGCCCCAGCATTTT
many | TRBJ1-1 | TRBD1 | TRBV5-1 | CASSLVNSGTATEAFF | TGCGCCAGCAGCTTGGTGAATTCCGGGACAGCAACTGAAGCTTTCTTT
many | TRBJ2-5 | TRBD2 | TRBV3-1 | CASSQDATSVETQYF | TGTGCCAGCAGCCAAGACGCCACTAGCGTAGAGACCCAGTACTTC
few | TRBJ2-2 | TRBD2 | TRBV20-1 | CSARDNRLAANTGELFF | TGCAGTGCTAGAGATAATAGGCTAGCGGCGAACACCGGGGAGCTGTTTTTT
- | TRBJ2-7 | TRBD1 | TRBV20-1 | CSAGITGTGSYEQYF | TGCAGTGCTGGGATAACCGGGACAGGAAGTTACGAGCAGTACTTC
few | TRBJ2-3 | TRBD2 | TRBV7-9 | CASSFSGRAGDTQYF | TGTGCCAGCAGCTTTAGCGGGAGGGCCGGAGATACGCAGTATTTT
- | TRBJ2-2 | - | TRBV24-1 | CATSDLWELFF | TGTGCCACCAGTGATTTATGGGAGCTGTTTTTT
- | TRBJ1-2 | - | TRBV12-3/TRBV12-4 | CASSSAGTSSGYTF | TGTGCCAGCAGTTCGGCCGGGACGTCGTCCGGCTACACCTTC
- | TRBJ2-7 | - | TRBV4-1 | CASSRGGGTYEQYF | TGCGCCAGCAGCCGTGGTGGAGGAACCTACGAGCAGTACTTC
many | TRBJ1-4 | - | TRBV30 | CAWSGLTGPTNEKLFF | TGTGCCTGGAGTGGCCTAACAGGGCCAACTAATGAAAAACTGTTTTTT
- | TRBJ1-5 | - | TRBV15 | CATSRARGSNQPQHF | TGTGCCACCAGCAGAGCTAGGGGTAGCAATCAGCCCCAGCATTTT
- | TRBJ2-7 | - | TRBV20-1 | CSARPVGFGANEQYF | TGCAGTGCTAGACCTGTGGGGTTCGGAGCGAACGAGCAGTACTTC
many | TRBJ2-7 | TRBD1 | TRBV6-1 | CASSRDRRSYEQYF | TGTGCCAGCAGTCGGGACAGGCGGTCCTACGAGCAGTACTTC
- | TRBJ1-3 | - | TRBV2 | CASSPDSNSGNTIYF | TGTGCCAGCAGTCCGGACAGTAACTCTGGAAACACCATATATTTT
many | TRBJ1-4 | - | TRBV27 | CASRETVAPEKLFF | TGTGCCAGCAGGGAAACGGTCGCCCCTGAAAAACTGTTTTTT
many | TRBJ1-2 | - | TRBV2 | CASSEGVLGGYTF | TGTGCCAGCAGTGAAGGGGTTTTGGGTGGCTACACCTTC
many | TRBJ1-3 | - | TRBV5-5 | CASSLERSVLSGNTIYF | TGTGCCAGCAGCTTGGAGAGGTCCGTACTCTCTGGAAACACCATATATTTT
many | TRBJ1-1 | TRBD1 | TRBV30 | CAWSKAGGTEAFF | TGTGCCTGGAGTAAGGCAGGGGGCACTGAAGCTTTCTTT
many | TRBJ2-1 | - | TRBV2 | CASRRIQGVDEQFF | TGTGCCAGCAGGCGGATACAGGGTGTAGATGAGCAGTTCTTC
many | TRBJ1-2 | - | TRBV20-1 | CSRQGPGGYGYTF | TGCAGCAGGCAGGGGCCCGGGGGCTATGGCTACACCTTC
many | TRBJ2-1 | - | TRBV12-3/TRBV12-4 | CASSLWQVEDEQFF | TGTGCCAGCAGTTTGTGGCAGGTCGAGGATGAGCAGTTCTTC
many | TRBJ2-3 | - | TRBV27 | CASSLQPSGTDTQYF | TGTGCCAGCAGTTTACAGCCTAGCGGCACAGATACGCAGTATTTT
few | TRBJ2-4 | TRBD2 | TRBV7-2 | CASSSRTSGIWDGDIQYF | TGTGCCAGCAGCTCACGGACTAGCGGGATTTGGGACGGGGACATTCAGTACTTC
few | TRBJ2-5 | - | TRBV25-1 | CASSPEAEETQYF | TGTGCCAGCAGTCCCGAGGCGGAAGAGACCCAGTACTTC
many | TRBJ2-7 | - | TRBV18 | CASSTTVSEQYF | TGTGCCAGCTCAACGACCGTCTCCGAGCAGTACTTC
many | TRBJ2-1 | - | TRBV3-1 | CASSHRRERPKNEQFF | TGTGCCAGCAGCCATCGTAGGGAGCGACCTAAAAATGAGCAGTTCTTC
few | TRBJ2-1 | TRBD2 | TRBV3-1 | CASSLRGLESNEQFF | TGTGCCAGCAGCCTTCGGGGACTAGAATCCAATGAGCAGTTCTTC
few | TRBJ1-3 | - | TRBV30 | CAWDFSGNTIYF | TGTGCCTGGGACTTCTCTGGAAACACCATATATTTT
few | TRBJ2-5 | - | TRBV19 | CASSEKKTQYF | TGTGCCAGTAGTGAGAAAAAGACCCAGTACTTC
- | TRBJ1-3 | - | TRBV5-1 | CASSARDTGSGNTIYF | TGCGCCAGCAGCGCTCGGGACACAGGATCTGGAAACACCATATATTTT
many | TRBJ2-2 | - | TRBV12-5 | CASGLRLPGLPYAGELFF | TGTGCTAGTGGCCTGCGGTTGCCAGGGCTACCGTACGCCGGGGAGCTGTTTTTT
- | TRBJ2-2 | TRBD1 | TRBV24-1 | CATSDFGQGATGELFF | TGTGCCACCAGTGATTTTGGACAGGGGGCTACCGGGGAGCTGTTTTTT
many | TRBJ2-3 | TRBD1 | TRBV5-1 | CASSSPGTGGVNTQYF | TGCGCCAGCAGCTCGCCCGGGACAGGGGGCGTGAATACGCAGTATTTT
many | TRBJ2-3 | TRBD2 | TRBV20-1 | CSANSPAGVSTDTQYF | TGCAGTGCTAATAGCCCAGCGGGAGTTAGCACAGATACGCAGTATTTT